The present entry profiles one T cell receptor beta chain with its context. No antigen is known for it. No base qualities exist here, and no much larger clone lies one base off it. This sample is part of a study of cytomegalovirus exposure and HLA in healthy donors (dated by TCRdb to 2016 to 2017). For context, the study as a whole: An earlier analysis of approximately 640 of the donors reported about 250 Gb of sequence data and 120 million or so unique TCR beta sequences from around 200 million T cells. Roughly 300 gigabases of sequencing data and 78 million or so unique TCR sequences were included in an early release covering about 620 HLA-typed donors. Among the roughly 430 genotyped donors, about 83% belonged to the genetic ancestry cluster associated with self-reported Caucasian donors. The aim of the study was to test whether cataloging public T cell receptors could identify signatures of past pathogen exposure. The study used immunosequencing to profile the T cell repertoires of approximately 640 subjects and linked those repertoires to cytomegalovirus serostatus. Along with the approximately 600-subject first cohort, a separate validation cohort of over a hundred different subjects was used. High-throughput TCR immunosequencing, statistical association of individual TCRs with disease status, and machine learning were combined to predict cytomegalovirus infection status. A later analysis re-analyzed previously published TCR beta repertoires from 650 to 800 donors and added high-resolution HLA genotyping to study TCR occurrence patterns. The later analysis used no new phenotypic data to find candidate immune exposures, relying instead on TCR beta sequences and their occurrence across donors. An earlier analysis of fewer than 700 of the donors applied high-throughput TCR beta sequencing to assess whether each TCR beta V gene segment acted as functional or pseudogenic. Donor age, sex, ethnicity and CMV serostatus were collected together with the repertoire data. In a later genetic analysis, genome-wide SNP genotypes for 398 of the 666 donors were used, and that subset was treated as a discovery cohort. All discovery cohort repertoires had been generated using a single sequencing platform. HLA typing covered class I and class II loci at four-digit resolution. The number of donors typed differed by locus, with roughly 620-640 for A, B, C, DRB1 and DQB1, roughly 520 for DQA1, approximately 580 for DPA1, and around 460 for DPB1. Roughly five DR-DQ haplotypes were handled as single units for association and clustering, since linkage in the cohort was strong. Across approximately 400 genotyped donors of the cohort, an average of 235,054 unique TCR beta nucleotide sequences per donor were sequenced, and 15% to 20% of those sequences were non-productive.

The paper's findings and limits, for the study overall: Across donors, most TCR sequences were observed very rarely, whereas some public TCRs were present in many individuals. Correlated functional status among segregating V segments might reflect linkage disequilibrium, but an unknown experimental factor could not be ruled out. Only TCR beta chains were sequenced in this cohort, and the absence of alpha or paired-chain data limited detectable features. A further reported finding was that TCR beta sequences accurately predicted the HLA-A and HLA-B alleles for most subjects in the first cohort. In a later analysis, TCR association rates were found to vary across HLA loci, with the most associated TCRs seen for DRB1 alleles and the fewest for HLA-C alleles. According to a later genetic analysis, donors in an Asian-associated ancestry cluster had fewer N-insertions in productive TCRs than the approximately 710-donor mean. Three of the identified cytomegalovirus-associated TCR beta chains were confirmed in vitro to be specific for cytomegalovirus antigens. HLA typing was unavailable for some donors at each locus, so association tests used only the typed subset. The only immune exposure information available for the cohort was CMV serostatus. An earlier analysis of approximately 590 of the donors showed that most TCR beta V segments appeared in productive rearrangements either about 87% or about 30% of the time, which broadly matched IMGT annotations. Presence/absence analyses assumed roughly uniform sequencing depth across donors, an assumption that may not hold. In a later analysis, several top co-occurrence clusters were reported to appear linked to parvovirus B19, influenza, CMV and Epstein-Barr virus. When HLA alleles, especially DR and DQ, strongly co-occurred, TCR associations were difficult to assign to individual alleles. Because counts were too low, seventeen rarely observed V segments, including chromosome 9 orphons, were excluded from the earlier analysis of several hundred of the donors. In a later analysis, about 17,000 TCR beta sequences were associated with specific HLA alleles at a false discovery rate of 0.05. A later analysis found that HLA-associated TCR beta chains were more clonally expanded and had lower generation probabilities than equally common non-associated chains. In both the original and validation cohorts, the classifier was reported to diagnose cytomegalovirus status with high specificity and sensitivity. The authors suggested that the approach could potentially be extended to other disease states and immunological phenotypes. A cluster of highly shared sequence variants was judged likely to represent a technical artifact of the sequencing pipeline. The study gave a list of over 150 TCR beta chains associated with cytomegalovirus. In a later genetic analysis, a missense DCLRE1C variant was associated with V-gene and J-gene trimming of TCR beta chains, and the association was replicated in an independent cohort. According to a later analysis, most CMV-associated TCR beta chains appeared to be HLA-restricted, and the HLA associations seemed to be driven largely by CMV exposure.

The cohort consisted of some 730 healthy bone marrow donors. At the time of sampling, all cohort members were nominally healthy, though unrecorded immune exposures were likely present. The donor tested CMV seropositive, placing the donor among the 290 or so seropositive members of the cohort. A peripheral blood sample was collected from each donor, and TCR beta sequencing was performed on peripheral blood mononuclear cells. The Qiagen DNeasy Blood Extraction Kit was used to extract genomic DNA from the blood cell samples. Libraries were made using the immunoSEQ multiplex PCR assay. For the multiplex PCR, a mixture combining 60 forward primers for TCR Vbeta segments and 13 reverse primers for TCR Jbeta segments was used. A multiplex PCR assay on genomic DNA amplified the CDR3 region of rearranged TCR beta genes. On the Illumina HiSeq System, the amplified TCR beta libraries were sequenced as 87-base-pair reads. As for how the authors treated the data: In a later analysis, tens of millions of unique TCR beta chains were counted across the approximately 670 repertoires, and about 10 million of these chains were shared by at least two donors. A nearest-neighbor algorithm error-corrected the raw reads and collapsed the reads into unique sequences, merging closely related sequences to remove PCR and sequencing errors. V, D and J gene segments were assigned by aligning CDR3 sequences to IMGT reference sequences. Each retained sequence needed at least a six-nucleotide match to both a V gene segment and a J gene segment. A rearrangement was called productive if the CDR3 had no stop codons and remained in frame with V and J, and every other rearrangement was called non-productive. Following IMGT convention, CDR3 was defined as the stretch from the second conserved V-encoded cysteine up to the conserved J-encoded phenylalanine. Sequences without an unambiguous match to a single V gene segment were excluded from the earlier analysis of about 600 of the donors. In an earlier analysis of approximately 610 of the donors, V segments were called functional above 56.7% productive rearrangements and were called segregating when the between-donor standard deviation exceeded 5%. A statistical classification framework was built for diagnosing cytomegalovirus status from the catalog of TCR beta chain sequences. In a later analysis, TCR nucleotide sequences were compared against IMGT/GENE-DB human TR gene sequences so that V and J genes could be assigned. In a later analysis, CDR3 sequences and most-parsimonious VDJ recombination scenarios were assigned using the TCRdist pipeline. In a later analysis, each TCR beta chain was defined by its CDR3 amino acid sequence together with its V-gene family, and reads lacking a unique V-gene family were excluded. As a way to deal with suspected cross-contamination and a sequencing artifact, a later analysis dropped hundreds of nucleotide sequences that were highly shared and had low generation probability. In a later analysis, a clonal expansion index for each public chain was calculated from normalized within-repertoire ranks of inferred template counts. In a later analysis, generation probabilities were computed with a VDJ recombination model fitted to out-of-frame rearrangements, and the resulting probabilities were checked against IGoR. In a later analysis, hypergeometric tests were used to score TCR-TCR, TCR-HLA and TCR-CMV co-occurrence, with a repertoire-size bias correction applied to TCR pairs. To estimate false discovery rates, a later analysis permuted the HLA or CMV assignments 20 times. In a later analysis, co-occurring TCRs were grouped using DBSCAN, with TCRdist sequence similarity added in when clustering inside HLA-allele-positive subsets. Repertoires with fewer than 30,000 or more than 120,000 public chains were left out of co-occurrence clustering, as were a handful of repertoires with anomalous nucleotide sharing. TCRdb re-hosts the immuneACCESS table, in-frame sequences only. Its copies lack some clones; in the studies checked, an unresolved V gene accounts for under half of them, and the cause for the rest is not known. V, J and clone size reflect that table, while D and trimming were determined from the DNA. This sample is represented by hundreds of thousands of clones; 75% to 85% of them were singletons. Roughly 2.6% of the sample is taken by the ten largest.

The clonotype comes from a woman aged 55-69 years in good health and CMV-seropositive. Material: PBMCs.

For the CDR3, the sequence is CASSPDISREQYF. The bases are TGTGCCAGCTCACCAGACATCTCCAGGGAGCAGTACTTC. Rearrangement joined TRBV18 to TRBJ2-7; the D gene cannot be named for sure. V is cut by 2 bases and J by 7 bases, and the space between the germline ends is 12 bases. From the cysteine up to the phenylalanine, the CDR3 has a length of 13 residues. The only DNA kept is the CDR3, 39 bases in frame from the first base. From a lookup of the germline V gene, CDR1 and CDR2 are KGHSH and LQKENI.